The 20 T cell receptor beta chains reported below all come from one sample, sequenced in a study of cytotoxic CD8 clonotypes in ibrutinib-treated CLL (dated by TCRdb to the early 2020s). The library came from the immunoSEQ multiplex PCR assay. TCRdb obtained this table from immuneACCESS and retained in-frame rearrangements with V and J assigned. These tables miss some clones; where compared with another copy, unresolved V genes account for less than half of the shortfall, and the remainder is unexplained. The sample contains 150,000 to 200,000 clones, about four fifths of them found a single time. The ten largest clonotypes hold 4.6% of the sample. This specimen's time point label, per the study, means: approximately 2 years on ibrutinib. The sample in question was PBMCs, obtained after 24 months of ibrutinib treatment. The receptor source for this set is a human donor with chronic lymphocytic leukemia.

This chain connects TRBV28 to TRBJ2-1, with D possibly being TRBD1 (6 bases). Between the trimmed V and J ends, which lost 2 bases and 2 bases, there was a span of 7 bases. CDR3 length: 14 residues. Germline V CDR1 and CDR2: MDHEN, SYDVKM. The CDR3 reads CASSLGTTYNEQFF. CDR3 bases: TGTGCCAGCAGTTTAGGGACAACCTACAATGAGCAGTTCTTC.

The gene calls are TRBV6-5 and TRBJ1-1; D uncertain. The length of the CDR3 is 13 residues. Between the trimmed V and J ends, which lost 8 bases and 5 bases, there was a span of 15 bases. Per germline, CDR1 MNHEY and CDR2 SVGAGI. The CDR3 protein is CASARGIETEAFF. The CDR3 DNA reads as TGTGCCAGCGCACGCGGCATCGAAACTGAAGCTTTCTTT.

The chain combines TRBV5-4 with TRBJ1-2; D is unresolved. Germline CDR1 SGHNT, CDR2 YYREEE (reference sequence). This CDR3 is built from 15 residues. The V end was cut by 0 bases, the J end by 4 bases, with 13 bases between. In nucleotides, the CDR3 is TGTGCCAGCAGCTTGGGGGCACCCCTAGGCTATGGCTACACCTTC. Protein: CASSLGAPLGYGYTF.

This clone is a singleton in its sample. This sequence joins TRBV5-1 and TRBJ2-2; TRBD1 agrees at 7 bases. The CDR3 covers 14 residues. With 0 bases clipped from V and 6 bases from J, the junction kept 2 bases outside the gene matches. CDR1 and CDR2 (germline): SGHRS, YFSETQ. This CDR3 reads CASSLDRGPGELFF. CDR3 coding DNA: TGCGCCAGCAGCTTGGACAGGGGTCCCGGGGAGCTGTTTTTT.

This clone came up once. This chain uses TRBV19 with TRBJ2-7, with 10 bases aligning to TRBD1. Germline lookup yields CDR1 LNHDA and CDR2 SQIVND (reference sequence). The V segment lost 3 bases and the J segment 3 bases; nucleotides outside the gene matches: 2. This CDR3 comprises 14 residues. The CDR3 DNA is TGTGCCAGTAGTATTTGGGACAGGGGCTACGAGCAGTACTTC. Its protein product is CASSIWDRGYEQYF.

This clone was detected once. V is TRBV18 and J is TRBJ2-2; D is unresolved. The CDR3 length is 12 residues. V was trimmed by 6 bases and J by 4 bases, leaving 6 bases between them. Germline V CDR1 and CDR2: KGHSH, LQKENI. CDR3 sequence (DNA): TGTGCCAGCTCGTGGGGCACCGGGGAGCTGTTTTTT. Amino acid sequence: CASSWGTGELFF.

The V and J genes are TRBV7-9 and TRBJ2-2; D is possibly TRBD1 or TRBD2 (5 bases each). The V gene lost 5 bases and the J gene lost 3 bases, with 16 bases spanning the gap. Germline V gene data show CDR1 as SEHNR and CDR2 as FQNEAQ (reference sequence). The CDR3 runs to 16 residues. The CDR3: CASSLRTLGDTGELFF. DNA of the CDR3: TGTGCCAGCAGCCTAAGGACGTTGGGGGACACCGGGGAGCTGTTTTTT.

The chain links TRBV28 to TRBJ1-3; 7 bases are a match to TRBD1. The V and J ends lost 4 bases and 2 bases, in that order; junction bases with no gene match: 8. Looked up from germline, CDR1 is MDHEN and CDR2 is SYDVKM. The CDR3 is 16 residues long. The CDR3 spells CASSSPGGEAGNTIYF. CDR3 in DNA: TGTGCCAGCAGTTCCCCAGGGGGAGAGGCTGGAAACACCATATATTTT.

The chain employs TRBV14 and TRBJ2-2, with 7 bases lining up with TRBD2. Germline V gene data show CDR1 as SGHDN and CDR2 as FVKESK. V trimming: 0 bases; J trimming: 6 bases; junction bases outside the gene matches: 10. The CDR3 loop spans 17 amino acids. The CDR3 coding sequence is TGTGCCAGCAGCCAAGACCCAGCGGGATTCTCATCCGGGGAGCTGTTTTTT. Its protein is CASSQDPAGFSSGELFF.

J is TRBJ2-1 and V is TRBV10-2, with 7 positions matching TRBD1. The CDR3 consists of 15 residues. Losses at the gene ends were 7 bases for V and 0 bases for J; bases not matched to a gene: 6. In germline, CDR1 is WSHSY, CDR2 SAAADI. The CDR3 nucleotides are TGCGCCAGCACCCTTCAGGGGGTCTCCTACAATGAGCAGTTCTTC. It encodes CASTLQGVSYNEQFF.

The V call is TRBV5-1, the J call TRBJ1-1; D might be TRBD1 (5 bases). Trimming stripped 2 bases from V and 0 bases from J, with 17 bases between. This CDR3 comprises 17 residues. From germline, CDR1 is SGHRS and CDR2 YFSETQ. CDR3 sequence reads: CASSLSNPRAVNTEAFF. The CDR3, as DNA: TGCGCCAGCAGCTTATCCAACCCCAGGGCGGTGAACACTGAAGCTTTCTTT.

The CDR3 nucleotides are TGTGCCAGCAGCCACGGTTACGGAACCTATGGCTACACCTTC. Its translation is CASSHGYGTYGYTF. The chain links TRBV14 to TRBJ1-2, with D uncertain. The V end was cut by 3 bases, the J end by 4 bases, with 12 bases between. Germline V gene data show CDR1 as SGHDN and CDR2 as FVKESK. This CDR3 comprises 14 residues.

The chain is built from TRBV19 and TRBJ2-1; D might be TRBD2 (6 bases). The V end lost 5 bases, the J end lost 7 bases, and 18 bases lay between the germline ends. The germline gives CDR1 LNHDA, CDR2 SQIVND (reference sequence). The CDR3 consists of 15 residues. As DNA, the CDR3 is TGTGCCAGTAGTCTCCAGACTAGAGGAGGAAATGAGCAGTTCTTC. It translates to CASSLQTRGGNEQFF.

The V call is TRBV18, the J call TRBJ2-3; D unresolved. The ends were cut back, 3 bases at V and 4 bases at J, with 8 bases in the middle. The CDR3 sequence is 13 residues long. Per the germline V gene, CDR1 is KGHSH and CDR2 is LQKENI. CDR3 amino acids: CASSPVEADTQYF. The CDR3 coding sequence is TGTGCCAGCTCACCGGTCGAGGCAGATACGCAGTATTTT.

V usage is TRBV30 and J usage is TRBJ2-6; 7 bases are a match to TRBD1. V shed 2 bases, J shed 2 bases, and the junction held 3 bases outside the gene matches. This CDR3 spans 15 amino acids. Germline-derived CDR1 and CDR2 are GTSNPN and SVGIG (reference sequence). The CDR3 coding sequence is TGTGCCTGGAGTTCGCAGGGGGCTGGGGCCAACGTCCTGACTTTC. Its protein product is CAWSSQGAGANVLTF.

The chain links TRBV5-1 to TRBJ2-2; D may be TRBD2 (6 bases). Germline lookup yields CDR1 SGHRS and CDR2 YFSETQ. The CDR3 has 14 residues. Trimming stripped 7 bases from V and 7 bases from J, with 17 bases between. The DNA for the CDR3 is TGCGCCAGCGGCGGGGATCCACCGGGCGGGGAGCTGTTTTTT. As protein: CASGGDPPGGELFF. Combining the CDR3 with reference TRBV5-1 and TRBJ2-2 gives the whole variable domain KAGVTQTPRYLIKTRGQQVTLSCSPISGHRSVSWYQQTPGQGLQFLFEYFSETQRNKGNFPGRFSGRQFSNSRSEMNVSTLELGDSALYLCASGGDPPGGELFFGEGSRLTVL.

The chain combines TRBV13 with TRBJ2-3; D remains unclear. CDR1 is PRHDT, CDR2 FYEKMQ, per germline (reference sequence). V was trimmed by 0 bases and J by 4 bases, leaving 8 bases between them. The CDR3 length is 14 residues. CDR3 DNA sequence: TGTGCCAGCAGCTTAGGCCTTGGGCCAGATACGCAGTATTTT. Protein: CASSLGLGPDTQYF.

The chain combines TRBV5-1 with TRBJ1-1; TRBD1 might be the D (5 bases). Germline loops: CDR1 SGHRS, CDR2 YFSETQ. V was trimmed by 5 bases and J by 1 base, leaving 15 bases between them. The CDR3 extends over 15 amino acids. The CDR3 protein is CASRELTVSNTEAFF. DNA for the CDR3: TGCGCCAGCAGGGAACTGACAGTGTCGAACACTGAAGCTTTCTTT.

V usage is TRBV6-1 and J usage is TRBJ2-1, with 8 bases aligning to TRBD2. CDR3 length equals 15 residues. The junction had 8 bases not matched to a gene; V was cut back by 1 base and J by 9 bases. Germline-derived CDR1 and CDR2 are MNHNS and SASEGT. CDR3 region: CASSEDRAGVSEQFF. DNA for the CDR3: TGTGCCAGCAGTGAAGACCGAGCGGGAGTGTCTGAGCAGTTCTTC.

The chain is built from TRBV27 and TRBJ2-5, with TRBD2 as a possible D gene (5 bases). Germline-derived CDR1 and CDR2 are MNHEY and SMNVEV (reference sequence). This CDR3 spans 14 amino acids. V dropped 1 base and J dropped 5 bases, with 11 bases sitting between them. The DNA for the CDR3 is TGTGCCAGCAGTTTATATGCTAGCCTGGAGACCCAGTACTTC. Its protein is CASSLYASLETQYF.